The next 24 T cell receptor beta chains were all read from a single sample in a study of T-cell reconstitution after alpha-beta-depleted transplantation in children. The library targeted TCRbeta and was prepared with unique molecular identifiers. TCRdb reanalysed the PCR reads using MiXCR and keeps one entry per CDR3 protein. The data hold hundreds of thousands of distinct CDR3 sequences, with around 16% observed a single time. The material was PBMCs from the stem cell graft donor, obtained from the stem cell graft. The receptors shown here come from a human donor who donated a stem cell graft to a child with acute myeloid leukemia.

The chain is built from TRBV7-2 and TRBJ2-5; 10 bases fit TRBD2. With 4 bases clipped from V and 4 bases from J, the junction kept 3 bases outside the gene matches. The CDR3 is 14 amino acids. Germline V gene lookup returns CDR1 SGHTA and CDR2 FQGNSA. For the CDR3, the DNA is TGTGCCAGCAGCTGGAGCGGGGGGGCAGAGACCCAGTACTTC. Protein: CASSWSGGAETQYF.

This clonotype has only one observation. The chain recombines TRBV12-3 or TRBV12-4 with TRBJ2-1, with D possibly matching TRBD1 (5 bases). This CDR3 is 14 amino acids long. V lost 5 bases and J lost 6, with 14 bases in between. The CDR3 sequence is CASSPRTYSNEQFF. CDR3 bases: TGTGCCAGCAGTCCCCGGACATACAGCAATGAGCAGTTCTTC.

This chain uses TRBV20-1 with TRBJ1-5; the match to TRBD1 covers 9 bases. V was pared by 3 bases and J by 7 bases, with 7 bases of the junction left unmatched. This CDR3 comprises 14 residues. Per germline, CDR1 DFQATT and CDR2 SNEGSKA (reference sequence). CDR3 region: CSASGQGQGQPQHF. In nucleotides, the CDR3 is TGCAGTGCTAGCGGACAGGGGCAGGGCCAGCCCCAGCATTTT.

The chain couples TRBV6-1 to TRBJ2-1; 9 bases match TRBD2. This CDR3 has 17 residues. CDR1 is MNHNS, CDR2 SASEGT, per germline. Trimming at V came to 1 base and at J to 8 bases, leaving 12 bases not matched to a gene. This CDR3 is CASSEGIAGVAMDEQFF. The CDR3 nucleotides read TGTGCCAGCAGTGAAGGAATAGCGGGGGTGGCCATGGATGAGCAGTTCTTC.

The chain carries TRBV21-1 and TRBJ2-7. TRBV21-1 has pseudogene status. The CDR3 sequence is 15 residues long. The CDR3 loop is CASSKERQEPYEQYV. The CDR3 bases are TGTGCCAGCAGCAAAGAACGCCAGGAGCCCTACGAGCAGTACGTC.

V is TRBV30 and J is TRBJ2-1, with 14 bases that match TRBD2. Looked up from germline, CDR1 is GTSNPN and CDR2 is SVGIG (reference sequence). J was trimmed by 6 bases and V by 2 bases; bases with no gene match: 3. The CDR3 contains 15 residues. The CDR3: CAWSLTSGGANEQFF. CDR3 nucleotides: TGTGCCTGGAGTTTGACTAGCGGGGGGGCCAATGAGCAGTTCTTC. Full variable domain (missing parts from reference TRBV30 and TRBJ2-1): SQTIHQWPATLVQPVGSPLSLECTVEGTSNPNLYWYRQAAGRGLQLLFYSVGIGQISSEVPQNLSASRPQDRQFILSSKKLLLSDSGFYLCAWSLTSGGANEQFFGPGTRLTVL.

This clonotype was counted ten times or more. The rearrangement joins TRBV20-1 to TRBJ2-4; TRBD1 is a possible D gene (5 bases). Germline CDR1 DFQATT, CDR2 SNEGSKA (reference sequence). With 1 base removed from V and 1 base from J, the gap between germline ends came to 8 bases. The CDR3 is made up of 14 amino acids. In nucleotides, the CDR3 is TGCAGTGCTAGAGGATCAGGGGCCAAAAACATTCAGTACTTC. This encodes CSARGSGAKNIQYF.

The chain links TRBV12-3 or TRBV12-4 to TRBJ1-5; maybe TRBD1 (5 bases). This CDR3 has 15 residues. Trimming cost V 7 bases and J 2 bases, with 15 bases left between them. CDR3 loop: CASNTLEGRNQPQHF. The DNA for the CDR3 is TGTGCCAGCAATACCCTGGAGGGGCGCAATCAGCCCCAGCATTTT.

This chain connects TRBV5-6 to TRBJ2-7; 8 bases agree with TRBD1. This CDR3 region has 14 residues. Germline V gives CDR1 SGHDT, CDR2 YYEEEE. Germline trimming cut 2 bases from V and 2 bases from J; bases unmatched to any gene: 3. This CDR3 reads CASSFQGAAYEQYV. The CDR3 DNA follows: TGTGCCAGCAGCTTTCAGGGGGCAGCCTACGAGCAGTACGTC.

The sample holds many counts of this clonotype. V and J are TRBV20-1 and TRBJ2-1; 10 bases are shared with TRBD1. J gave up 7 bases and V 6 bases, and 6 bases lay outside the gene matches. In germline, CDR1 is DFQATT, CDR2 SNEGSKA (reference sequence). There are 13 residues in the CDR3. CDR3 amino acids: CSAEPDRGNEQFF. CDR3 coding DNA: TGCAGTGCGGAACCGGACAGGGGGAATGAGCAGTTCTTC.

This clonotype was seen ten or more times. The chain carries TRBV6-1 and TRBJ1-5, with TRBD1 as a possible D gene (6 bases). This CDR3 contains 15 residues. Germline assignment: CDR1 MNHNS and CDR2 SASEGT. Trimming cost V 5 bases and J 7 bases, with 18 bases left between them. The CDR3 DNA reads as TGTGCCAGCAGTCTTGGACAGTTAGTGGGACAGCCCCAGCATTTT. It codes for CASSLGQLVGQPQHF.

This clonotype showed up many times. The chain links TRBV7-7 to TRBJ2-2, with TRBD1 identical over 8 bases. The V and J ends lost 8 bases and 6 bases, in that order; junction bases with no gene match: 5. The CDR3 runs to 13 residues. Germline lookup yields CDR1 SSHAT and CDR2 FNYEAQ (reference sequence). CDR3: CASGTGGPGELFF. The CDR3 DNA sequence: TGTGCCAGCGGAACAGGGGGGCCCGGGGAGCTGTTTTTT.

This clonotype was found a few times. The V gene is TRBV24-1, the J gene TRBJ1-2, with D unclear. Trimming cost V 4 bases and J 5 bases, with 19 bases left between them. The CDR3 is 16 amino acids. Germline CDR1 KGHDR, CDR2 SFDVKD. The CDR3 nucleotides are TGTGCCACCAGTGACCCAGCTGCGAAGGCTGGATATGGCTACACCTTC. This sequence encodes CATSDPAAKAGYGYTF.

V is TRBV10-3 and J is TRBJ2-2, with D hard to call. Germline assignment: CDR1 ENHRY and CDR2 SYGVKD. This CDR3 is 14 amino acids long. V was cut by 8 bases and J by 4 bases, with 14 bases left in between. The CDR3: CAIGKSVATGELFF. CDR3 DNA: TGTGCCATCGGAAAGAGTGTGGCCACCGGGGAGCTGTTTTTT.

At least ten counts were recorded for this clonotype. This chain connects TRBV20-1 to TRBJ2-3; no reliable D call. In germline, CDR1 is DFQATT, CDR2 SNEGSKA (reference sequence). This CDR3 is 12 amino acids long. With 6 bases removed from V and 3 bases from J, the gap between germline ends came to 10 bases. Here the CDR3 DNA reads TGCAGTGCCCATTACCGGACAGATACGCAGTATTTT. It specifies CSAHYRTDTQYF.

Details on this clonotype: A read error may produce the germline difference seen at one junction end. In DNA, the CDR3 is TGTGCCAGCAGCTTGACGGCAGCAGGTGGCACAAATACGCAGTATTTT. Its protein product is CASSLTAAGGTNTQYF. The gene calls are TRBV7-9 and TRBJ2-3; D is undetermined. Germline V gene sequence: CDR1 SEHNR, CDR2 FQNEAQ (reference sequence). CDR3 length: 16 residues.

Ten or more counts support this clonotype. This chain links TRBV5-5 with TRBJ2-1; 11 bases fit TRBD1. V trimming: 4 bases; J trimming: 9 bases; junction bases outside the gene matches: 12. Germline CDR1 and CDR2: SGHKS and YYEKEE (reference sequence). CDR3 size: 16 residues. Written as DNA, the CDR3 is TGTGCCAGCAGCCCCGGAGCCCGGGACAGGGGGATTGAGCAGTTCTTC. Translating gives CASSPGARDRGIEQFF.

This clonotype was counted at least ten times. This CDR3 reads CSAEFDTQYF. The CDR3, as DNA: TGCAGTGCCGAATTTGATACGCAGTATTTT. The gene calls are TRBV20-1 and TRBJ2-3; D not certain. Trimming removed 6 bases at V and 6 bases at J, with 7 bases between. The CDR3 is 10 residues long. Germline V lookup: CDR1 DFQATT, CDR2 SNEGSKA (reference sequence).

This clonotype was counted at least ten times. This chain connects TRBV20-1 to TRBJ2-1; D is uncertain. Germline assignment: CDR1 DFQATT and CDR2 SNEGSKA (reference sequence). V dropped 5 bases and J dropped 0 bases, with 14 bases sitting between them. This CDR3 is 15 amino acids long. CDR3: CSARKAQSSYNEQFF. The DNA for the CDR3 is TGCAGTGCTCGAAAGGCCCAGAGCTCCTACAATGAGCAGTTCTTC.

This clonotype came up many times. V usage is TRBV20-1 and J usage is TRBJ1-2, with 8 positions matching TRBD1. This CDR3 is built from 13 residues. J was trimmed by 2 bases and V by 5 bases; bases with no gene match: 4. Germline V gene data show CDR1 as DFQATT and CDR2 as SNEGSKA (reference sequence). CDR3 sequence: CSAADRGNYGYTF. The CDR3 DNA is TGCAGTGCTGCCGACAGGGGAAACTATGGCTACACCTTC.

This clonotype was observed a few times. V gene TRBV10-1 combines with J gene TRBJ1-1; D gene ambiguous. Germline CDR1 is WNHNN and CDR2 is SYGVQD (reference sequence). The CDR3 loop spans 15 amino acids. Trimming left V 6 bases short and J 0 bases short, with 14 bases between. The DNA of the CDR3 is TGCGCCAGCAGCCAGAACCCGGCCATGAACACTGAAGCTTTCTTT. Its protein product is CASSQNPAMNTEAFF.

The chain is built from TRBV5-5 and TRBJ2-5; D might be TRBD2 (6 bases). The CDR3 loop spans 13 amino acids. Germline V gene data show CDR1 as SGHKS and CDR2 as YYEKEE (reference sequence). V shed 7 bases and J shed 4 bases, with 14 bases lying between them. CDR3 sequence: CASREKGRETQYF. The CDR3 coding sequence is TGTGCCAGCCGGGAGAAAGGGCGAGAGACCCAGTACTTC.

This clonotype was seen many times. The gene calls are TRBV20-1 and TRBJ2-7; 9 positions agree with TRBD1. CDR1 and CDR2 (germline): DFQATT, SNEGSKA (reference sequence). The CDR3 runs 13 residues. After removal of 6 bases from V and 9 bases from J, the junction contained 12 bases not matched to a gene. The CDR3 loop reads CSASGRTGDAQYV. The DNA of the CDR3 is TGCAGTGCCAGTGGCAGGACAGGGGACGCGCAGTACGTC.

A word on this clonotype: A clone one base away is much larger, so this may be a read error. The J gene is TRBJ2-5, the V gene TRBV12-3 or TRBV12-4; 13 bases map to TRBD2. The CDR3 totals 16 residues. This CDR3 reads CASSFGTSGNVESQYF. The CDR3 DNA reads as TGTGCCAGCAGTTTCGGGACTAGCGGGAATGTAGAGAGCCAGTACTTC.